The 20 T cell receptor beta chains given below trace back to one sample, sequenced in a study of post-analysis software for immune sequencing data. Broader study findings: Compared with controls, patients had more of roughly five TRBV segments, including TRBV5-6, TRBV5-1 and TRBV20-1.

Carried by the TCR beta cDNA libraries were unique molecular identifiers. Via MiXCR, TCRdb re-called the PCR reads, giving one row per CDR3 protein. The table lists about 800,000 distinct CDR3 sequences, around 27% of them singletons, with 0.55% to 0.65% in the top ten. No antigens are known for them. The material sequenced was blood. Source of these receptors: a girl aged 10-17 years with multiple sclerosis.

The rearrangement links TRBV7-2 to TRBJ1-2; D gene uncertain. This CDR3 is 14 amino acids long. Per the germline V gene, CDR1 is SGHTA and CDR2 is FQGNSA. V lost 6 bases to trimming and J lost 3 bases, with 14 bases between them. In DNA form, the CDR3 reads TGTGCCAGCAGTGATCCAAACGTACACTATGGCTACACCTTC. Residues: CASSDPNVHYGYTF.

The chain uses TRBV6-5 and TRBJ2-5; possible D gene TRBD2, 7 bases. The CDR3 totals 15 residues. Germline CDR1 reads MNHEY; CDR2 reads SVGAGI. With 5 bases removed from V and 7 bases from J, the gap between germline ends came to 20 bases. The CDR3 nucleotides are TGTGCCAGCAGTACCCGAAGGGGGGGTGTGGGGACCCAGTACTTC. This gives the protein CASSTRRGGVGTQYF.

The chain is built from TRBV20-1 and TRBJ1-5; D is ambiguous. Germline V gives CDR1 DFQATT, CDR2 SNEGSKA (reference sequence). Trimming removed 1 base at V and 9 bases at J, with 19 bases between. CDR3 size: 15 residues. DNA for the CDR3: TGCAGTGCTAGAGTGACGGGCTACGATGAGATGCCCCAGCATTTT. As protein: CSARVTGYDEMPQHF.

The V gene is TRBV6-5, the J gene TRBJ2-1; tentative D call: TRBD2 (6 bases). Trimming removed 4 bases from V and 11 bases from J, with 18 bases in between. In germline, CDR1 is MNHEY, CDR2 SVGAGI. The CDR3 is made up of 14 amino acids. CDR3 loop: CASSSASVARKQFF. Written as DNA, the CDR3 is TGTGCCAGCAGTTCGGCTAGCGTAGCGAGGAAGCAGTTCTTC.

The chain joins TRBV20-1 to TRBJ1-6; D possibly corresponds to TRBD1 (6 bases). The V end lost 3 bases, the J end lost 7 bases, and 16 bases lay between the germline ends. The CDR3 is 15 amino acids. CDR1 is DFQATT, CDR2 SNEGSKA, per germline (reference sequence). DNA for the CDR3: TGCAGTGCTAGGGTGGCCGGGACACAAAATTCACCCCTCCACTTT. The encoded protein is CSARVAGTQNSPLHF.

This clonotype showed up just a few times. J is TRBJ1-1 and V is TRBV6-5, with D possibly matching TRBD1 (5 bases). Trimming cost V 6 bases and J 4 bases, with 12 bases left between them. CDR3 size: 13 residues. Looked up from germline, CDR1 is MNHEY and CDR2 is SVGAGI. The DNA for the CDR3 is TGTGCCAGCAGATGGGGGGAGGCCACTGAAGCTTTCTTT. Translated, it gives CASRWGEATEAFF.

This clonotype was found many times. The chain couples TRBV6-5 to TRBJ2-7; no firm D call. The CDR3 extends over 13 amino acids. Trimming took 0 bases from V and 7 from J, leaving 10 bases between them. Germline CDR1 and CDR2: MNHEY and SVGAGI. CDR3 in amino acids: CASSYSPLGEQYF. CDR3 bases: TGTGCCAGCAGTTACTCCCCGTTGGGGGAGCAGTACTTC.

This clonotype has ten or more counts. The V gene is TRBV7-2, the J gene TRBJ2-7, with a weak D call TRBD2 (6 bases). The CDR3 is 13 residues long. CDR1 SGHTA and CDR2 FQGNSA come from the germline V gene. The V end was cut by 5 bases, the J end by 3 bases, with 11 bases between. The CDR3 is CASSPTRFYEQYF. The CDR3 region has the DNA TGTGCCAGCAGCCCGACTAGGTTCTACGAGCAGTACTTC.

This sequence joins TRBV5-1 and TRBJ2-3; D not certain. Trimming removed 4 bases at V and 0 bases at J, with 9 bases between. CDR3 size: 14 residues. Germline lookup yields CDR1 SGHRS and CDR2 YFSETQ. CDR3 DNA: TGCGCCAGCAGCCAGAGCGCGAGCACAGATACGCAGTATTTT. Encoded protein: CASSQSASTDTQYF.

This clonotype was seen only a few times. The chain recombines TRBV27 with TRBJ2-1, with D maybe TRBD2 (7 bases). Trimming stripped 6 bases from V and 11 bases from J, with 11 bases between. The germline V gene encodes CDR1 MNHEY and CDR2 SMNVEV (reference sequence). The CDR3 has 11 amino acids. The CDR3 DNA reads TGTGCCAGCAGGGGAGGGGGGAAGCAGTTCTTC. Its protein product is CASRGGGKQFF.

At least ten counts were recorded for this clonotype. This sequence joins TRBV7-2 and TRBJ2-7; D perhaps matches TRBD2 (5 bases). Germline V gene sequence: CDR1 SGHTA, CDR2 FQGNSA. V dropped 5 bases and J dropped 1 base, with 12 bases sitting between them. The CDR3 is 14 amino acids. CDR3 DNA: TGTGCCAGCAGCCTACAGCGAGGGTCCTACGAGCAGTACTTC. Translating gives CASSLQRGSYEQYF.

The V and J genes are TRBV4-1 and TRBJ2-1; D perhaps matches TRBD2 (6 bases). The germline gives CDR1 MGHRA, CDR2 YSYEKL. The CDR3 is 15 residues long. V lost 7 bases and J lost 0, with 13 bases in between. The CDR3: CASTIADPSYNEQFF. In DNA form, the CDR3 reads TGCGCCAGCACGATAGCGGACCCCTCCTACAATGAGCAGTTCTTC.

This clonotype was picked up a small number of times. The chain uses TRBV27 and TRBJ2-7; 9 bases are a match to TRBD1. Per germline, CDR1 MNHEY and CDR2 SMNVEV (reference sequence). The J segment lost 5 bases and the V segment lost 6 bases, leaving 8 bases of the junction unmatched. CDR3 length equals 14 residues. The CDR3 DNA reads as TGTGCCAGCAGCCGGACGGACAGGGGCCACGAGCAGTACTTC. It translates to CASSRTDRGHEQYF.

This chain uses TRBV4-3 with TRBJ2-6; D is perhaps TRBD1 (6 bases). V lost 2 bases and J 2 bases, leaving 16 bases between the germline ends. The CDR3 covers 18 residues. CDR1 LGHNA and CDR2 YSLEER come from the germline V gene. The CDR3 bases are TGCGCCAGCAGCCAATCCCTACCACAGGGTACTGGGGCCAACGTCCTGACTTTC. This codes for CASSQSLPQGTGANVLTF.

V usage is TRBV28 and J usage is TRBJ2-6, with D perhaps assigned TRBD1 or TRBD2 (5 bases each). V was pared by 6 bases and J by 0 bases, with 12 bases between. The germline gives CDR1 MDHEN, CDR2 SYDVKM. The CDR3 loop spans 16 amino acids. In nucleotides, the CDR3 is TGTGCCAGCAGGGGGACCGATCCCTCTGGGGCCAACGTCCTGACTTTC. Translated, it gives CASRGTDPSGANVLTF.

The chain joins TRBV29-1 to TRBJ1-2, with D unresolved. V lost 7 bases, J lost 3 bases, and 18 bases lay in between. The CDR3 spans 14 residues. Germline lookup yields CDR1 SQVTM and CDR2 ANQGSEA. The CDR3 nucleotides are TGCAGCGACCTAGCGGACCTCGGGGACTATGGCTACACCTTC. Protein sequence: CSDLADLGDYGYTF.

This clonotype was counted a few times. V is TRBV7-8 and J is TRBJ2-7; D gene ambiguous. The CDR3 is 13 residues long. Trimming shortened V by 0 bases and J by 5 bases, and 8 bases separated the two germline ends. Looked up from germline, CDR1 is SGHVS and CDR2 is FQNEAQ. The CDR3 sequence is CASSLAPGDEQYF. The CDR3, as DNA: TGTGCCAGCAGCTTAGCGCCAGGAGACGAGCAGTACTTC. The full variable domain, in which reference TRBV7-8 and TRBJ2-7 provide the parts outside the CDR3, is GAGVSQSPRYKVAKRGQDVALRCDPISGHVSLFWYQQALGQGPEFLTYFQNEAQLDKSGLPSDRFFAERPEGSVSTLKIQRTQQEDSAVYLCASSLAPGDEQYFGPGTRLTVT.

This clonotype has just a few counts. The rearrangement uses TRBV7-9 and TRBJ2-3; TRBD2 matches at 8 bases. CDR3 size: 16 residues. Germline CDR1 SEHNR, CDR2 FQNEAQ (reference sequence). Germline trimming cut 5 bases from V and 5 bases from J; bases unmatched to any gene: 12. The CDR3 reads CASSGWEREQKDTQYF. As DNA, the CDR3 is TGTGCCAGCAGCGGGTGGGAGCGGGAGCAAAAAGATACGCAGTATTTT. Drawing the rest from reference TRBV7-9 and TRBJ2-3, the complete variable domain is DTGVSQNPRHKITKRGQNVTFRCDPISEHNRLYWYRQTLGQGPEFLTYFQNEAQLEKSRLLSDRFSAERPKGSFSTLEIQRTEQGDSAMYLCASSGWEREQKDTQYFGPGTRLTVL.

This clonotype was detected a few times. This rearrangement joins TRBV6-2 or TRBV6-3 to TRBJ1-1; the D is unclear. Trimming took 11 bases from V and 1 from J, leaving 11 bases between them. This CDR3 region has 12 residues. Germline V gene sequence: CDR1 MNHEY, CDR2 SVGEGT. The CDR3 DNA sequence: TGTGCCGGCCCCACCGGGAACACTGAAGCTTTCTTT. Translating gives CAGPTGNTEAFF.

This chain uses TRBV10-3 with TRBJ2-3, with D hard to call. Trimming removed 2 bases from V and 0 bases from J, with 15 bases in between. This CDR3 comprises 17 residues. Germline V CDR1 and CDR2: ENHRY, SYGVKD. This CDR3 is CAISEVGSISSTDTQYF. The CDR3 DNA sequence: TGTGCCATCAGTGAGGTAGGATCCATCTCTAGCACAGATACGCAGTATTTT.